This T cell receptor (beta chain) was sequenced in a study of shared clonotypes between healthy human individuals. The V gene end was trimmed by 5 bases and the J gene end by 6 bases; junction bases not matched to a gene: 10. CDR1 and CDR2 from the germline V gene are MNHEY and SMNVEV (reference sequence). The length of the CDR3 is 15 residues. Method: immunoSEQ multiplex PCR; TCRdb's copy keeps in-frame clones and lacks some. The table shows some 2,000,000 clones, with 90% to 95% occurring only once. This clonotype originated in a man in his late teens or twenties in good health. This chain connects TRBV27 to TRBJ1-5; 7 bases fit TRBD1. Material for sequencing was naive CD4+ T cells sorted from blood. Described subset: CD45RA+ positively selected. This chain's CDR3 is CASSGQKGAGQPQHF. As DNA, the CDR3 is TGTGCCAGCAGTGGCCAAAAGGGGGCAGGTCAGCCCCAGCATTTT.